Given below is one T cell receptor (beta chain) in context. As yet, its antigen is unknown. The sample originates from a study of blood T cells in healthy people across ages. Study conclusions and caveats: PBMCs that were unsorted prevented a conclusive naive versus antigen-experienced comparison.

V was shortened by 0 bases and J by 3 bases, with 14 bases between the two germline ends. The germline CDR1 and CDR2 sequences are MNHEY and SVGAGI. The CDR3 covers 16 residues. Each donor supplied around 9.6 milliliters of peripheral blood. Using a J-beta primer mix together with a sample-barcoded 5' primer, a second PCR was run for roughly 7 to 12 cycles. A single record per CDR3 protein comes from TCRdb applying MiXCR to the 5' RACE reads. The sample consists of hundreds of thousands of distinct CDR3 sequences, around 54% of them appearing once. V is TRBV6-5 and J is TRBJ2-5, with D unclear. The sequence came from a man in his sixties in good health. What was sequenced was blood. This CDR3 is CASSYSRASGKETQYF. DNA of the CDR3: TGTGCCAGCAGTTACTCCCGGGCGAGTGGGAAAGAGACCCAGTACTTC.